This is a list of T cell receptor beta chains from one sample in a study of blood T cell repertoires in COVID-19. Sequencing used immunoSEQ multiplex PCR; TCRdb keeps in-frame clones, though not all of them. The sample yields about 250,000 clones, about 80% seen once. Sequencing used peripheral blood. These receptors originate from an older man with acute or convalescent COVID-19. The CDR3 runs from the conserved cysteine through the conserved F or W. The order of the fields is clone size, J gene, V gene, D gene, CDR3 protein, CDR3 DNA. A D gene is named only where the DNA matches it firmly. Clone size is given for some rows only: seen once, a few or many times, or a class if the clone is expanded.

size: few; J: TRBJ2-5; V: TRBV30; D: NA; CDR3: CAWSSGKGQETQYF; DNA: TGTGCCTGGAGTTCAGGGAAGGGGCAAGAGACCCAGTACTTC
size: NA; J: TRBJ2-7; V: TRBV6-6; D: TRBD1; CDR3: CASRDRGQSSYEQYF; DNA: TGTGCCAGCAGGGATAGGGGGCAAAGCTCCTACGAGCAGTACTTC
size: NA; J: TRBJ1-3; V: TRBV6-6; D: NA; CDR3: CASSYTRDSGNTIYF; DNA: TGTGCCAGCAGTTATACCAGGGACTCTGGAAACACCATATATTTT
size: NA; J: TRBJ2-7; V: TRBV5-1; D: TRBD1; CDR3: CASSLGQGSSYEQYF; DNA: TGCGCCAGCAGCTTGGGACAGGGTTCCTCCTACGAGCAGTACTTC
size: NA; J: TRBJ1-6; V: TRBV25-1; D: NA; CDR3: CASNGAYNSPLHF; DNA: TGTGCCAGCAACGGAGCTTATAATTCACCCCTCCACTTT
size: NA; J: TRBJ2-3; V: TRBV19; D: TRBD1; CDR3: CASTSDRGGTDTQYF; DNA: TGTGCCAGTACGAGCGACAGGGGAGGCACAGATACGCAGTATTTT
size: NA; J: TRBJ1-1; V: TRBV19; D: NA; CDR3: CASKDSYVYEAFF; DNA: TGTGCCAGTAAGGACAGTTATGTATATGAAGCTTTCTTT
size: NA; J: TRBJ1-6; V: TRBV5-1; D: NA; CDR3: CASSYAGPNNSPLHF; DNA: TGCGCCAGCAGCTATGCAGGGCCGAATAATTCACCCCTCCACTTT
size: once; J: TRBJ2-5; V: TRBV29-1; D: TRBD1; CDR3: CSNSGGLGGGETQYF; DNA: TGCAGCAATTCAGGGGGCCTGGGTGGAGGAGAGACCCAGTACTTC
size: NA; J: TRBJ1-1; V: TRBV18; D: TRBD1; CDR3: CASSPNRGREAFF; DNA: TGTGCCAGCTCACCCAACAGGGGAAGGGAAGCTTTCTTT
size: NA; J: TRBJ2-5; V: TRBV9; D: TRBD1; CDR3: CASSVTPGQQETQYF; DNA: TGTGCCAGCAGCGTGACCCCGGGACAGCAAGAGACCCAGTACTTC
size: NA; J: TRBJ1-5; V: TRBV4-1; D: TRBD1; CDR3: CASSHGQGFRPQHF; DNA: TGCGCCAGCAGCCACGGACAGGGGTTCAGGCCCCAGCATTTT
size: NA; J: TRBJ2-6; V: TRBV19; D: TRBD2; CDR3: CASAASGRAGANVLTF; DNA: TGTGCCAGTGCGGCCAGCGGGAGGGCTGGGGCCAACGTCCTGACTTTC
size: NA; J: TRBJ2-2; V: TRBV29-1; D: NA; CDR3: CSVRRAANTGELFF; DNA: TGCAGCGTTAGGCGAGCGGCAAACACCGGGGAGCTGTTTTTT
size: NA; J: TRBJ1-4; V: TRBV19; D: TRBD1; CDR3: CASSISGGRQEKLFF; DNA: TGTGCCAGTAGTATTTCAGGGGGCCGGCAAGAAAAACTGTTTTTT
size: NA; J: TRBJ2-4; V: TRBV30; D: NA; CDR3: CAWSVRQGNVLAKNIQYF; DNA: TGTGCCTGGAGTGTGAGGCAGGGAAATGTACTAGCCAAAAACATTCAGTACTTC
size: NA; J: TRBJ2-1; V: TRBV6-5; D: TRBD2; CDR3: CASRLGLAGGNEQFF; DNA: TGTGCCAGCAGGCTGGGACTAGCGGGAGGGAATGAGCAGTTCTTC
size: NA; J: TRBJ1-4; V: TRBV5-1; D: NA; CDR3: CASSLALTNEKLFF; DNA: TGCGCCAGCAGCTTGGCACTAACTAATGAAAAACTGTTTTTT
size: few; J: TRBJ1-6; V: TRBV3-1/TRBV3-2; D: TRBD1; CDR3: CASSHRRGPDSPLHF; DNA: TGTGCCAGCTCCCACCGCAGGGGGCCCGATTCACCCCTCCACTTT
size: NA; J: TRBJ1-2; V: TRBV2; D: NA; CDR3: CASSEHGGMLNYGYTF; DNA: TGTGCCAGCAGTGAACATGGGGGCATGTTGAACTATGGCTACACCTTC
size: NA; J: TRBJ1-4; V: TRBV4-2; D: TRBD1; CDR3: CASSQGQQGAEEKLFF; DNA: TGTGCCAGCAGCCAAGGACAACAGGGGGCTGAGGAAAAACTGTTTTTT
size: NA; J: TRBJ1-2; V: TRBV19; D: NA; CDR3: CASSILGRTNYGYTF; DNA: TGTGCCAGTAGTATACTGGGGCGAACAAACTATGGCTACACCTTC
size: NA; J: TRBJ2-7; V: TRBV5-1; D: TRBD2; CDR3: CASSLRSGSSYEQYF; DNA: TGCGCCAGCAGCCTGCGGAGCGGGAGCTCCTACGAGCAGTACTTC
size: NA; J: TRBJ2-3; V: TRBV5-6; D: TRBD1; CDR3: CASSLGQGATDTQYF; DNA: TGTGCCAGCAGCTTGGGACAGGGGGCGACCGATACGCAGTATTTT
size: NA; J: TRBJ2-1; V: TRBV24-1; D: TRBD2; CDR3: CATSTPGLAGRGQFF; DNA: TGTGCCACCAGTACGCCGGGACTAGCGGGAAGGGGGCAGTTCTTC
size: NA; J: TRBJ2-7; V: TRBV24-1; D: NA; CDR3: CATSDGGRTYEQYF; DNA: TGTGCCACCAGTGATGGAGGGCGAACCTACGAGCAGTACTTC
size: NA; J: TRBJ2-3; V: TRBV5-1; D: NA; CDR3: CASTGQSSTDTQYF; DNA: TGCGCCAGCACTGGGCAGTCTAGCACAGATACGCAGTATTTT
size: NA; J: TRBJ2-3; V: TRBV25-1; D: NA; CDR3: CASGRAGSTDTQYF; DNA: TGTGCCAGTGGTAGAGCCGGGAGCACAGATACGCAGTATTTT
size: NA; J: TRBJ2-7; V: TRBV7-9; D: NA; CDR3: CASSKKQGRYEQYF; DNA: TGTGCCAGCAGCAAAAAGCAGGGGAGATACGAGCAGTACTTC
size: few; J: TRBJ2-5; V: TRBV27; D: TRBD2; CDR3: CASSSPLTSATSRETQYF; DNA: TGTGCCAGCAGTTCCCCTCTGACTAGCGCAACTTCCAGGGAGACCCAGTACTTC
size: NA; J: TRBJ2-4; V: TRBV6-5; D: NA; CDR3: CASTNRSTPGIQYF; DNA: TGTGCCAGCACCAATCGGAGTACGCCGGGCATTCAGTACTTC
size: NA; J: TRBJ1-1; V: TRBV24-1; D: NA; CDR3: CATVKQGSKNTEAFF; DNA: TGTGCCACCGTAAAACAGGGAAGTAAGAACACTGAAGCTTTCTTT
size: NA; J: TRBJ2-4; V: TRBV28; D: NA; CDR3: CASGEETALAKNIQYF; DNA: TGTGCCAGCGGCGAGGAGACAGCTCTAGCCAAAAACATTCAGTACTTC
size: NA; J: TRBJ2-5; V: TRBV6-5; D: TRBD2; CDR3: CASTSTGLDRETQYF; DNA: TGTGCCAGCACCTCTACAGGACTAGATCGAGAGACCCAGTACTTC
size: once; J: TRBJ2-4; V: TRBV2; D: TRBD1; CDR3: CASSEIASRGQGKNIQYF; DNA: TGTGCCAGCAGTGAAATCGCCAGTAGGGGACAGGGGAAAAACATTCAGTACTTC
size: NA; J: TRBJ1-2; V: TRBV6-5; D: TRBD1; CDR3: CASSSSRDRGGVGYTF; DNA: TGTGCCAGCAGTTCTTCCCGGGACAGGGGAGGTGTAGGCTACACCTTC
size: NA; J: TRBJ2-1; V: TRBV2; D: TRBD2; CDR3: CASSEARRTSGFNEQFF; DNA: TGTGCCAGCAGTGAAGCCAGGAGGACTAGCGGTTTCAATGAGCAGTTCTTC
size: NA; J: TRBJ1-5; V: TRBV6-2/TRBV6-3; D: NA; CDR3: CASTPLGDLVNQPQHF; DNA: TGTGCCAGCACCCCCCTCGGGGATCTGGTCAATCAGCCCCAGCATTTT
size: NA; J: TRBJ2-7; V: TRBV10-2; D: TRBD1; CDR3: CASSSFRTGDNEQYF; DNA: TGCGCCAGCAGTTCTTTTAGGACAGGGGACAACGAGCAGTACTTC
size: NA; J: TRBJ1-5; V: TRBV19; D: TRBD1; CDR3: CASLGQGNQPQHF; DNA: TGTGCCAGTCTTGGACAGGGCAATCAGCCCCAGCATTTT
size: NA; J: TRBJ2-1; V: TRBV11-3; D: TRBD1; CDR3: CASSSKTGSDNEQFF; DNA: TGTGCCAGCAGCTCCAAGACAGGGTCGGACAATGAGCAGTTCTTC
size: few; J: TRBJ2-1; V: TRBV6-5; D: TRBD2; CDR3: CASRRGLAGAPGEFF; DNA: TGTGCCAGCAGGCGCGGACTAGCGGGAGCCCCTGGGGAGTTCTTC
size: NA; J: TRBJ1-5; V: TRBV5-6; D: NA; CDR3: CASSLGWGGALNQPQHF; DNA: TGTGCCAGCAGCTTGGGGTGGGGAGGGGCCCTCAACCAGCCCCAGCATTTT
size: NA; J: TRBJ1-4; V: TRBV29-1; D: NA; CDR3: CSAGGVNEKLFF; DNA: TGCAGCGCCGGGGGGGTAAATGAAAAACTGTTTTTT
size: once; J: TRBJ2-6; V: TRBV5-1; D: NA; CDR3: CASSLMASGANVLTF; DNA: TGCGCCAGCAGCTTGATGGCTTCTGGGGCCAACGTCCTGACTTTC
size: once; J: TRBJ1-4; V: TRBV6-5; D: TRBD1; CDR3: CASSPMHTGAKLFF; DNA: TGTGCCAGCAGTCCTATGCATACAGGGGCTAAACTGTTTTTT
size: NA; J: TRBJ2-1; V: TRBV18; D: NA; CDR3: CASSPDSYGEQFF; DNA: TGTGCCAGCTCACCCGATAGCTACGGTGAGCAGTTCTTC
size: NA; J: TRBJ1-2; V: TRBV5-4; D: NA; CDR3: CASSLGSGVYGYTF; DNA: TGTGCCAGCAGCTTGGGTAGCGGGGTCTATGGCTACACCTTC
size: once; J: TRBJ2-7; V: TRBV5-6; D: NA; CDR3: CASSRQGLSSYEQYF; DNA: TGTGCCAGCAGCCGCCAGGGCCTAAGCTCCTACGAGCAGTACTTC
size: NA; J: TRBJ1-6; V: TRBV2; D: TRBD1; CDR3: CASTGTVSSYNSPLHF; DNA: TGTGCCAGCACCGGGACAGTGAGCTCCTATAATTCACCCCTCCACTTT
size: NA; J: TRBJ1-6; V: TRBV9; D: NA; CDR3: CASSVGTISSYNSPLHF; DNA: TGTGCCAGCAGCGTGGGGACAATAAGCTCCTATAATTCACCCCTCCACTTT
size: NA; J: TRBJ2-3; V: TRBV24-1; D: TRBD1; CDR3: CATSERQGATRTDTQYF; DNA: TGTGCCACCAGTGAACGACAGGGGGCAACCCGCACAGATACGCAGTATTTT
size: NA; J: TRBJ2-1; V: TRBV7-2; D: NA; CDR3: CASSLAMTSPYNEQFF; DNA: TGTGCCAGCAGCTTAGCGATGACATCCCCCTACAATGAGCAGTTCTTC
size: few; J: TRBJ2-7; V: TRBV9; D: NA; CDR3: CASSTWASDEQYF; DNA: TGTGCCAGCAGCACTTGGGCCTCGGACGAGCAGTACTTC